This TCR beta chain emerged from a study of blood T cell dynamics during melanoma immunotherapy. Repertoires were generated with immunoSEQ multiplex PCR, while TCRdb's copy carries only in-frame clones and drops some. The sample carries fewer than 15,000 clones, 75% to 90% recorded once. Stated time point: week 3, after first cycle of checkpoint inhibitor. Blood was drawn before treatment and at week 3 after checkpoint blockade. This TCR derives from a human donor with melanoma. This specimen was blood, taken from a patient treated with checkpoint blockade.

CDR3 sequence: CASSLEASGPYEQYF. CDR3 nucleotide sequence: TGTGCCAGCAGCTTAGAGGCTAGCGGTCCCTACGAGCAGTACTTC. V gene TRBV11-3 combines with J gene TRBJ2-7; 7 bases align to TRBD2. The CDR3 runs 15 residues. After removal of 0 bases from V and 2 bases from J, the junction contained 4 bases not matched to a gene. Germline V gives CDR1 SGHNT, CDR2 YENEEA.